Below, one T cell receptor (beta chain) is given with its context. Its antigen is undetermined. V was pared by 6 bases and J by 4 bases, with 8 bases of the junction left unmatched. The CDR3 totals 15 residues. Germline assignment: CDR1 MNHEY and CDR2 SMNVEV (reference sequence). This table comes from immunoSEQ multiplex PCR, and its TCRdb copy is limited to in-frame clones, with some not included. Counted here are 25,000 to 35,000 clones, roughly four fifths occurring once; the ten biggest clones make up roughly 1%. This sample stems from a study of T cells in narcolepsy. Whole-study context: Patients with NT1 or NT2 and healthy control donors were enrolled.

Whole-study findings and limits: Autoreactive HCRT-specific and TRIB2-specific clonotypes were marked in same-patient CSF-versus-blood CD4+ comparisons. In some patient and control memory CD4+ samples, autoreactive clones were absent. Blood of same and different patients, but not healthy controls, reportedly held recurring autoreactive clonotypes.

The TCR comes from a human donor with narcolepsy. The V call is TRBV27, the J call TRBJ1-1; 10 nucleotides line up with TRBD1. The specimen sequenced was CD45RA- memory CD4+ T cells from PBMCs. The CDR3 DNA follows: TGTGCCAGCAGCCGGGACAGGGGTTGGTTCACTGAAGCTTTCTTT. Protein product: CASSRDRGWFTEAFF.